This T cell receptor beta chain was observed in a study of naive and memory T cell subsets. Study conclusions and caveats: Possibly reflecting memory cells re-expressing CD45RA, a few larger clonotypes occurred in naive repertoires, especially CD8.

As for this clonotype: Its antigen remains unknown.

The CDR3 loop spans 15 amino acids. V lost 6 bases and J lost 3, with 15 bases in between. Overnight CMV lysate stimulation of fresh PBMCs defined donor CMV status by CD4+ IFNgamma. The beta constant-region primer was an equimolar mix of two oligonucleotides covering TRBC1 and TRBC2. The ligated cDNA underwent four PCR rounds using SP2 and nested alpha and beta constant-region primers. TCRdb re-derived calls from the UMI-ligation and nested PCR reads in MiXCR, one entry per CDR3 protein. There are more than 95,000 distinct CDR3 sequences in the sample; around 13% occur only once, and around 3% lies in the top ten.

The chain is built from TRBV12-3 or TRBV12-4 and TRBJ2-1; D is perhaps TRBD1 (6 bases). The clonotype comes from a human donor in good health. The material sequenced was naive CD8+ T cells from blood. CDR3 protein: CASRLSTGSYNEQFF. The DNA for the CDR3 is TGTGCCAGCAGACTGTCGACAGGAAGCTACAATGAGCAGTTCTTC.